This T cell receptor beta chain was identified during a study of T-cell memory formation after mild COVID-19 (dated by TCRdb to the early 2020s). Study-level background: TCR sequence clusters from the two donors were largely donor specific. Longitudinal TCRalpha and TCRbeta repertoire sequencing tracked T-cell clones expanding and contracting after mild COVID-19 in two donors. The cohort comprised two young, previously healthy adult volunteers, one female and one male.

What the work shows at the level of the full study, not this receptor alone: Contracting CD4+ clones turned up mainly in the CM and EM memory subsets, whereas EMRA was where CD8+ clones were enriched. SARS-CoV-2 specificity of the second-wave clones peaking on day 37 was not confirmed. Some responding clones were detected in pre-infection memory, which suggested that pre-existing cross-reactive memory T cells had joined the SARS-CoV-2 response. Clones that contracted from day 15 to 85 showed balanced CD4/CD8 phenotypes, whereas a second wave of clones that expanded from day 15 to 37 leaned towards CD4+. Only two mild cases were covered in the study, and larger cohorts including severe cases with pre-infection samples were considered necessary.

In the case of this clonotype: Its antigen target is currently unknown. No qualities accompany the bases; no much larger clone lies one base away.

CDR1 SGHRS and CDR2 YFSETQ were looked up in the germline V gene. Taken from cysteine to phenylalanine, the CDR3 has 13 residues. The kept DNA is CDR3 alone, 39 bases in frame from the first base. Unmatched junction bases come to 2, with V trimmed by 6 bases and J by 3 bases. Sequencing relied on an Illumina NovaSeq 6000. Using 5'RACE with constant-segment primers, TCRalpha and TCRbeta cDNA libraries were constructed, with sample barcodes and unique molecular identifiers added in the process. RNA was extracted from every sample with Trizol reagent. Libraries were amplified in two PCR steps, with a second sample barcode and Illumina TruSeq adapters added in the second step. The libraries were sequenced on an Illumina NovaSeq using 2 x 150 bp paired-end reads. The study's processing was this. The reads were demultiplexed and collapsed into UMI-guided consensus sequences using migec v1.2.7. Using mixcr v2.1.11, UMI consensuses were aligned to TRA and TRB V and J templates and then assembled into clonotypes. A clonotype was counted as expanded or contracted only if both edgeR and NoisET called the change significant, with noise models trained on biological replicates. edgeR calls used a false discovery rate-adjusted p below 0.01 and a log2 fold-change threshold of 1. As an exploratory analysis of dynamics, max-normalized trajectories of the 1000 most abundant clonotypes were examined by PCA with hierarchical clustering. Separately sequenced CD4+ and CD8+ repertoires were used to assign a CD4 or CD8 phenotype to each responding clone. Using fastp trimming at Q25 and MiXCR clonotype assembly, TCRdb reanalyzed the public sequencing data and kept in-frame beta chains. All rows with the same CDR3 protein become a single entry with the most common DNA and genes. These V and J calls rely on TCRdb rather than the paper's analysis. Counted in this sample were 250,000 to 350,000 distinct CDR3 sequences; roughly 17% of them appeared once. The top ten constitute roughly 20% of the sample.

Ficoll-Paque density gradient centrifugation was the method used to isolate PBMCs. Material for sequencing was PBMCs or a T cell subset sorted from them (not recorded which). The chain couples TRBV5-1 to TRBJ1-1, with 10 bases aligning to TRBD1. This clonotype originated in a man aged 18 to 30 who had mild COVID-19 (a few samples of this study predate the infection). The sample titles of this study are shuffled in the database, so cell type and time point are left out; the donor was told from shared clones. The CDR3 loop reads CASMGQGYTEAFF. The nucleotide sequence reads TGCGCCAGCATGGGACAGGGGTACACTGAAGCTTTCTTT.